These T cell receptor beta chains were read from a single sample in a study of blood T cells in healthy people across ages. One entry per CDR3 protein, called by TCRdb with MiXCR from the 5' RACE reads. The sample consists of about 1.7 million distinct CDR3 sequences, approximately 30% of them appearing once. Material for sequencing was blood. The receptors derive from a woman aged 25 to 39 in good health. CDR3s include the opening cysteine and the closing phenylalanine or tryptophan. A D gene is named only where the DNA matches it firmly. A clone size is listed for some rows: how often the clone was seen (once, few, many), or a class if it is expanded.

d_call,j_call,clone_size,v_call,cdr3_nt,cdr3_aa
TRBD2,TRBJ2-7,NA,TRBV3-1,TGTGCCAGCAGCCCCACTAGCGGGGGGATTTACGAGCAGTACTTC,CASSPTSGGIYEQYF
NA,TRBJ1-5,few,TRBV10-3,TGTGCCATCAGTGGGTTTAGGGGCAATCAGCCCCAGCATTTT,CAISGFRGNQPQHF
TRBD2,TRBJ2-7,NA,TRBV5-1,TGCGCCAGCAGCTTGGACGTTTTGGGGAGGGAAAGGTCCTACGAGCAGTACTTC,CASSLDVLGRERSYEQYF
TRBD2,TRBJ2-7,NA,TRBV27,TGTGCCAGCAGTCCTTGGACTAGCGGGAGTATCACCTACGAGCAGTACTTC,CASSPWTSGSITYEQYF
NA,TRBJ2-5,many,TRBV12-3/TRBV12-4,TGTGCCAGCAGTTTACGCGGGTCGCAAGAGACCCAGTACTTC,CASSLRGSQETQYF
TRBD2,TRBJ2-3,many,TRBV6-5,TGTGCCAGCAGCGAGCGGGGGGCTAGCACAGATACGCAGTATTTT,CASSERGASTDTQYF
NA,TRBJ1-2,many,TRBV12-3/TRBV12-4,TGTGGGGCGAGCGGACCTCTGGGCTATGGCTACACCTTC,CGASGPLGYGYTF
TRBD2,TRBJ2-1,many,TRBV6-4,TGTGCCACCCGTTCCAGCGGGGGGAACAATGAGCAGTTCTTC,CATRSSGGNNEQFF
TRBD1,TRBJ1-4,NA,TRBV12-3/TRBV12-4,TGTGCCAGCAGCGGGACAGGGGCGCCTGAAAAACTGTTTTTT,CASSGTGAPEKLFF
NA,TRBJ1-6,many,TRBV27,TGTGCCAGCAGTTTAGCCAGCTCCTATAATTCACCCCTCCACTTT,CASSLASSYNSPLHF
NA,TRBJ2-5,many,TRBV4-3,TGCGCCAGCAGCCAAACACATCAGGGGACCCAGTACTTC,CASSQTHQGTQYF
NA,TRBJ1-1,NA,TRBV20-1,TGCAGTGCTAGATCCTTAGCCGAGAACACTGAAGCTTTCTTT,CSARSLAENTEAFF
TRBD1,TRBJ2-7,many,TRBV6-2/TRBV6-3,TGTGCCAGCACTTCCCCCGACAGGGGGTTATACGAGCAGTACTTC,CASTSPDRGLYEQYF
TRBD1,TRBJ1-1,NA,TRBV10-1,TGCGCCAGCAGTGCGCGACAGGGAGCCTGGACTGAAGCTTTCTTT,CASSARQGAWTEAFF
NA,TRBJ2-7,NA,TRBV6-5,TGTGCCAGCAGTTACGGACAAATCTCCTACAATGAACAGTACTTC,CASSYGQISYNEQYF
NA,TRBJ2-1,NA,TRBV9,TGTGCCAGCAACGTAGATCTTTACAATGAGCAGTTCTTC,CASNVDLYNEQFF
TRBD2,TRBJ2-3,NA,TRBV6-1,TGTGCCAGCAGTGCCACTAGCGGGGCGGGGAGCACAGATACGCAGTATTTT,CASSATSGAGSTDTQYF
NA,TRBJ2-4,NA,TRBV2,TGTGCCAGCTTCAGGGGCGACCTTTTAGCCAAAAACATTCAGTACTTC,CASFRGDLLAKNIQYF
TRBD1,TRBJ2-6,NA,TRBV12-5,TGTGCTAGTGGTTTGGCCCCCTTGACAGGGAAGGAGGCTGGGGCCAACGTCCTGACTTTC,CASGLAPLTGKEAGANVLTF
NA,TRBJ2-7,NA,TRBV5-1,TGCGCCAGCAGCTTGGCAGCGCAGGGGACTTACGAGCAGTACTTC,CASSLAAQGTYEQYF
NA,TRBJ2-1,few,TRBV3-1,TGTGCCAGCAGCCATGCCAGCGGAGATTACAATGAGCAGTTCTTC,CASSHASGDYNEQFF
NA,TRBJ2-5,few,TRBV7-9,TGTGCCAGCAGCTCCTGGGGGCGGGAGACCCAGTACTTC,CASSSWGRETQYF
NA,TRBJ2-4,many,TRBV10-2,TGCGCCAGCAGCCAGGGGCAGGGCGGGAGCATTCAGTACTTC,CASSQGQGGSIQYF
TRBD2,TRBJ2-1,NA,TRBV7-2,TGTGCCAGCAGTGCCGGGACTAGCGGGAGCCATGAGCAGTTCTTC,CASSAGTSGSHEQFF
TRBD1,TRBJ2-3,NA,TRBV20-1,TGCAGTGCTAGGATGCCGGGACAGGGGGCAGGCACAGATACGCAGTATTTT,CSARMPGQGAGTDTQYF
TRBD2,TRBJ2-1,NA,TRBV5-1,TGCGCCAGCAGTCCGGTGAGCGGGGAAGGTACTGAGCAGTTCTTC,CASSPVSGEGTEQFF
NA,TRBJ2-7,many,TRBV29-1,TGCAGTGGGACGTACAGCGGCTACGAGCAGTACTTC,CSGTYSGYEQYF
TRBD1,TRBJ2-1,NA,TRBV5-1,TGCGCCAGCAGCTTATTTACAGGGGGCGTCGACAATGAGCAGTTCTTC,CASSLFTGGVDNEQFF
TRBD1,TRBJ2-5,many,TRBV15,TGTGCCACCAGACAGGGGGTAGGGGAGACCCAGTACTTC,CATRQGVGETQYF
TRBD1,TRBJ2-7,NA,TRBV4-1,TGCGCCAGCAGCCAGATGCCCGGGACAGTCAAGCAGTACTTC,CASSQMPGTVKQYF
NA,TRBJ2-5,NA,TRBV29-1,TGCAGCGTTGCGGAACTACGGAGGACCCAGTACTTC,CSVAELRRTQYF
NA,TRBJ1-5,many,TRBV5-6,TGTGCCAGCAGCTTCGGGACGGCTAGCAATCAGCCCCAGCATTTT,CASSFGTASNQPQHF
NA,TRBJ2-1,NA,TRBV11-2,TGTGCCAGCAGCTTTCAAGGAGGGGGCCACAATGAGCAGTTCTTC,CASSFQGGGHNEQFF
TRBD2,TRBJ2-7,NA,TRBV10-2,TGCACCAGCAGTGTCCCGGGACTAGGTGCCGAAGATGACTCCTACGAGCAGTACTTC,CTSSVPGLGAEDDSYEQYF
NA,TRBJ2-5,NA,TRBV20-1,TGCAGTGCTAGACTACAGGAGGCCCATCAAGAGACCCAGTACTTC,CSARLQEAHQETQYF
NA,TRBJ1-1,NA,TRBV4-1,TGCGCCAGCAGCCAAGAGAGGGGGGACCCTACCATGAACACTGAAGCTTTCTTT,CASSQERGDPTMNTEAFF
NA,TRBJ1-5,NA,TRBV28,TGTGCCAGCAGTCTTCTTGGCGTCGGTTTGACGTCCCAGCATTTT,CASSLLGVGLTSQHF
TRBD1,TRBJ1-2,few,TRBV27,TGTGCCAGCAGTTCCTTTCCCGGGACAGGGAACCCTGGCTACACCTTC,CASSSFPGTGNPGYTF
TRBD2,TRBJ2-1,NA,TRBV6-2/TRBV6-3,TGTGCCAGCAGTTGGACTAGCGGGCTTTACAATGAGCAGTTCTTC,CASSWTSGLYNEQFF
TRBD2,TRBJ2-3,few,TRBV7-9,TGTGCCAGCAGCATCCTACTAGCGGGGGGGGATACGCAGTATTTT,CASSILLAGGDTQYF
TRBD2,TRBJ2-5,NA,TRBV7-2,TGTGCCAGCAGCTTAGGGGTGTGGCCAGCGGGGCTAGAGACCCAGTACTTC,CASSLGVWPAGLETQYF